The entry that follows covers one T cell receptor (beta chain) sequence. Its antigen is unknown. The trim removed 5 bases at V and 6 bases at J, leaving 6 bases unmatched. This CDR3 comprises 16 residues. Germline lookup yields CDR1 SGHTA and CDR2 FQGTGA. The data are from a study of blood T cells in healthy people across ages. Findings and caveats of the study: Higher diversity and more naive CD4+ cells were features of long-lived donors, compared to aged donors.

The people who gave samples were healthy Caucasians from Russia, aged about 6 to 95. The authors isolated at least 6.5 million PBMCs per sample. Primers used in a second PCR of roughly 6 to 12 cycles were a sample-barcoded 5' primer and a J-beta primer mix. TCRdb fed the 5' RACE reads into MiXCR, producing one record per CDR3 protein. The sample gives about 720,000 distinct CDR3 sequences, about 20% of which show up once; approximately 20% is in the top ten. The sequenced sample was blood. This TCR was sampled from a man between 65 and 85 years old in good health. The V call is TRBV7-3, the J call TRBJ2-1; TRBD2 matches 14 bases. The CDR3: CASSNPGLAGANEQFF. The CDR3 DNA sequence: TGTGCCAGCAGCAACCCGGGACTAGCGGGGGCCAATGAGCAGTTCTTC.